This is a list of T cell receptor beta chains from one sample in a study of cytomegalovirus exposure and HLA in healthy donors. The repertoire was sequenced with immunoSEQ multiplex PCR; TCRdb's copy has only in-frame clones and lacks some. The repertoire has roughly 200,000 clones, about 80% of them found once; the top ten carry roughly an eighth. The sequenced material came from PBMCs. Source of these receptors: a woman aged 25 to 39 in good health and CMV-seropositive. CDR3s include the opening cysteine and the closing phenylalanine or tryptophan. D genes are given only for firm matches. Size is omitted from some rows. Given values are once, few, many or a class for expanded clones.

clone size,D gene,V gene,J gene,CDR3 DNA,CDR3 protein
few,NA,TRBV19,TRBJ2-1,TGTGCCAGTAGTTCGGGTCCCTATAATGAGCAGTTCTTC,CASSSGPYNEQFF
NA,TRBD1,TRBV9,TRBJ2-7,TGTGCCAGCAGCCCCTCGACAGGGAGCTACGAGCAGTACTTC,CASSPSTGSYEQYF
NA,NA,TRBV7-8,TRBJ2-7,TGTGCCAGCAGCTTAGATTCGTCGGCAGGGATAATCTACGAGCAGTACTTC,CASSLDSSAGIIYEQYF
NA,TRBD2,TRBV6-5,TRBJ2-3,TGTGCCAGCATGAATAGCGGGAGCACAGATACGCAGTATTTT,CASMNSGSTDTQYF
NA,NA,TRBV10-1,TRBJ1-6,TGCGCCGATCAAACCCCAACATCACCCCTCCACTTT,CADQTPTSPLHF
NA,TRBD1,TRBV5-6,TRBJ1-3,TGTGCCAGCAGCGTCGAAACAGGGGGCGATGGAAACACCATATATTTT,CASSVETGGDGNTIYF
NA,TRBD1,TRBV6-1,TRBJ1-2,TGTGCCAGCAGTGTAGGTGGGACAGTCTATGGCTACACCTTC,CASSVGGTVYGYTF
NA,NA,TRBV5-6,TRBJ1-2,TGTGCCAGCAGCTTGTGGCGGAAACCGTATAACTATGGCTACACCTTC,CASSLWRKPYNYGYTF
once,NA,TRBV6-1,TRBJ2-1,TGTGCCATTCGGGACTTGAGGGAGACCGAGCAGTTCTTC,CAIRDLRETEQFF
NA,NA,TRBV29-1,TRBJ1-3,TGCAGCGTTGAATGGGGAGGAGGGAACACCATATATTTT,CSVEWGGGNTIYF
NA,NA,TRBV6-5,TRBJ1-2,TGTGCCAGCAGGTTGACACCTAACTATGGCTACACCTTC,CASRLTPNYGYTF
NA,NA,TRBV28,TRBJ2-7,TGTGCCAGCAGTCCCCCGCACCCGACGGACACCTACGAGCAGTACTTC,CASSPPHPTDTYEQYF
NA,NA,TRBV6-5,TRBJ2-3,TGTGCCAGCAGTGGTCCGGTGAATACGCAGTATTTT,CASSGPVNTQYF
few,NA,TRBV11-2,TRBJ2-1,TGTGCCAGCAGCTTAGGGACTCTCTCCTACAATGAGCAGTTCTTC,CASSLGTLSYNEQFF
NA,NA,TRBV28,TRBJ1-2,TGTGCCAGCAGAAATGGCATATATGGCTACACCTTC,CASRNGIYGYTF
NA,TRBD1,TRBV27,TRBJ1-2,TGTGCCAGCACCCCGCAGGGGGGAAGCTACTATGGCTACACCTTC,CASTPQGGSYYGYTF
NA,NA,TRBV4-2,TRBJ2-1,TGTGCCAGCAGCCCACAACTAGCCTACAATGAGCAGTTCTTC,CASSPQLAYNEQFF
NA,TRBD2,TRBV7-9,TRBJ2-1,TGTGCCAGCAGCTTTAGCGGGGAAATTTACAATGAGCAGTTCTTC,CASSFSGEIYNEQFF
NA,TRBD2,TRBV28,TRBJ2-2,TGTGCCAGCAGTTTCCAAGGACGGTGGCGGGAGGGCAACACCGGGGAGCTGTTTTTT,CASSFQGRWREGNTGELFF
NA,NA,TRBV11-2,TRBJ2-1,TGTGCCAGCAGCTTAGCCCCCCAGTCCCATGAGCAGTTCTTC,CASSLAPQSHEQFF
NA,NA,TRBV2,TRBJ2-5,TGTGCCACAAAGCCTCGAGGACACCTGGGAGAGACCCAGTACTTC,CATKPRGHLGETQYF
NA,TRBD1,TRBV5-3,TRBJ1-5,TGTGCCAGAAGCCCTTTCGGACAGGGGAGGCCTTATAGCAATCAGCCCCAGCATTTT,CARSPFGQGRPYSNQPQHF
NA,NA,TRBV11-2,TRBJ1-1,TGTGCCAGCAGCCGGGTAGGACTCACTGGACAGCTGAACACTGAAGCTTTCTTT,CASSRVGLTGQLNTEAFF
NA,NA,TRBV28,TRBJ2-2,TGTGCCAGCAGTTTTAACGGGAACACCGGGGAGCTGTTTTTT,CASSFNGNTGELFF
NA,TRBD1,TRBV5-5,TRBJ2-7,TGTGCCAGCAGCCCTGGACAGGGGGGTTACGAGCAGTACTTC,CASSPGQGGYEQYF
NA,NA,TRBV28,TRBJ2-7,TGTGCCAGCAGTGCGCCCGTGCGGCGGGGGCAGTACTTC,CASSAPVRRGQYF
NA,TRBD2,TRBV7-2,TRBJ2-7,TGTGCCAGCAGCCTCCTAGCGGGAACCTACGAGCAGTACTTC,CASSLLAGTYEQYF
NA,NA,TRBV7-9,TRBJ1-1,TGTGCCAGCAGCTTTACCCGGGACATCAACACTGAAGCTTTCTTT,CASSFTRDINTEAFF
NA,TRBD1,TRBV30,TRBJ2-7,TGTGCCACGCCGGGACAGGGTGGCCACGAGCAGTACTTC,CATPGQGGHEQYF
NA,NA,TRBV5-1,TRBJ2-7,TGCGCCAGCAGCTTGGGGCAGGGGGGCGACGAGCAGTACTTC,CASSLGQGGDEQYF
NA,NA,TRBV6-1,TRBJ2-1,TGTGCCAGCAGCGCTTTAAGGGGCGGCGACAATGAGCAGTTCTTC,CASSALRGGDNEQFF
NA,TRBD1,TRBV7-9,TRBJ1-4,TGTGCCAGCAGCCCCGGGACAGCTGCTAATGAAAAACTGTTTTTT,CASSPGTAANEKLFF
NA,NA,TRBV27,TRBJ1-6,TGTGCCAGCAGTTTTACGGCGGTTACTAATTCACCCCTCCACTTT,CASSFTAVTNSPLHF
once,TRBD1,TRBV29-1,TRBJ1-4,TGCAGCGCCCGCGGGACAGGGTTTGAAAAACTGTTTTTT,CSARGTGFEKLFF
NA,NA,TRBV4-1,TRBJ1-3,TGCGCCAGCAGCCCGTCCGTCTCTGGAAACACCATATATTTT,CASSPSVSGNTIYF
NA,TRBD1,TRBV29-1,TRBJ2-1,TGCAGCCACCTCGACAGGGTCAATGAGCAGTTCTTC,CSHLDRVNEQFF
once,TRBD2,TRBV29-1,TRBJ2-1,TGCAGCGTGAGTGGACTAGCGGTAAACAATGAGCAGTTCTTC,CSVSGLAVNNEQFF
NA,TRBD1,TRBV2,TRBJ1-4,TGTGCCAGCAGTCCGGACAGGCCGGGAACTAATGAAAAACTGTTTTTT,CASSPDRPGTNEKLFF
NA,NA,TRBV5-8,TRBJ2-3,TGTGCCAGTAGGCGGGGCACAGATACGCAGTATTTT,CASRRGTDTQYF
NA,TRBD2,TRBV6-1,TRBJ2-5,TGTGCCACGGGACTAGCGGGGGGGCCCAGAGAGACCCAGTACTTC,CATGLAGGPRETQYF
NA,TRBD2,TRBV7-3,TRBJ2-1,TGTGCCAGCAGCTTACGGCCCCGGGTAGCGGGCTACAATGAGCAGTTCTTC,CASSLRPRVAGYNEQFF
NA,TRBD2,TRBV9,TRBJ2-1,TGTGCCAGCAGCGTAGCGAATCTAGCGGGAGGGCCCGAGGGTGAGCAGTTCTTC,CASSVANLAGGPEGEQFF
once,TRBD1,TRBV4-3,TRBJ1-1,TGCGCCAGCAGCCACCACCTCGGGACAGTACGCACTGAAGCTTTCTTT,CASSHHLGTVRTEAFF
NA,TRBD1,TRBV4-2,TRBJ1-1,TGTGCCAGCAGCCAAGATCTGGGACAGTTTGAAGCTTTCTTT,CASSQDLGQFEAFF
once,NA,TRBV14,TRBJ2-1,TGTGCCAGCAGCCAAGTCCCTCACAATGAGCAGTTCTTC,CASSQVPHNEQFF
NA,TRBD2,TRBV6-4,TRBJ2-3,TGTGCCAGCAGTTCAGAAGCGGGGGCCCCGGTTGATACGCAGTATTTT,CASSSEAGAPVDTQYF
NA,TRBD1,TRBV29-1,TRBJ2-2,TGCAGCGGCGGGACAGGGGAGGCCGGGGAGCTGTTTTTT,CSGGTGEAGELFF
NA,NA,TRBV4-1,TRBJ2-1,TGCGCCAGCAGAGTGGCCCCCAGCTCCTACAATGAGCAGTTCTTC,CASRVAPSSYNEQFF
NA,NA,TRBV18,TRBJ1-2,TGTGCCAGCTCACCCGACAGGATCTATGGCTACACCTTC,CASSPDRIYGYTF
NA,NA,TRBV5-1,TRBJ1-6,TGCGCCAGCAGCTGGTCCTCGGGGGGCGGCAATTCACCCCTCCACTTT,CASSWSSGGGNSPLHF
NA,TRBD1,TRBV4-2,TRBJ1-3,TGTGCCAGCAGCCAAGGTCTGGGACAGGGGGCAGGAAACACCATATATTTT,CASSQGLGQGAGNTIYF
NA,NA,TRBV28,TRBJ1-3,TGTGCCAGCAGTCAGGGAAACACCATATATTTT,CASSQGNTIYF
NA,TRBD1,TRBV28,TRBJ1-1,TGTGCCGCATGGACAGGGCCGAACACTGAAGCTTTCTTT,CAAWTGPNTEAFF
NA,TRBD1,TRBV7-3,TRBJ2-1,TGTGCCAGCAGTCATACAGGGGCGAGGAAGTTCTTC,CASSHTGARKFF
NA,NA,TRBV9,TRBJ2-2,TGTGCCAGCAGCGCCCACAGGGGGGGCACCGGGGAGCTGTTTTTT,CASSAHRGGTGELFF